This entry concerns a single T cell receptor (beta chain). CDR1 is GTSNPN and CDR2 is SVGIG in the germline V gene (reference sequence). V dropped 0 bases and J dropped 5 bases, with 7 bases sitting between them. The CDR3 consists of 13 residues. The assay was immunoSEQ multiplex PCR, and TCRdb's table has in-frame clones only and misses some. The data contain some 150,000 clones, roughly 90% of them singletons. The data were taken from a study of T cell responses to AZD1222 COVID-19 vaccine. Sequenced here: peripheral blood, sampled 28 days after the second AZD1222 dose. This chain uses TRBV30 with TRBJ2-2; tentatively, D is TRBD2 (5 bases). The clonotype originates from an adult who received the AZD1222 COVID-19 vaccine. CDR3: CAWSVRGTGELFF. CDR3 DNA sequence: TGTGCCTGGAGTGTACGGGGAACCGGGGAGCTGTTTTTT.